A single sample is the source of the 7 T cell receptor beta chains below, sequenced in a study of T-cell reconstitution after alpha-beta-depleted transplantation in children. Unique molecular identifiers were used to barcode this TCRbeta library. TCRdb used MiXCR to reprocess the PCR reads, holding one entry per CDR3 protein. Of 450,000 to 550,000 distinct CDR3 sequences listed, over 10% are singletons. The sample in question was PBMCs, mostly from graft donor cells, obtained 180 days after TCRalphabeta/CD19-depleted stem cell transplant. These receptors were collected from a female patient aged 2-9 years who had a stem cell transplant for aplastic anemia, so the T cells may come from the graft donor.

Concerning this clonotype: A single base separates this from a much larger clone, so it may be a read error. The chain combines TRBV5-8 with TRBJ2-1; TRBD1 agrees at 7 bases. CDR1 SGHTS and CDR2 YDEGEE come from the germline V gene. The junction had 9 bases not matched to a gene; V was cut back by 0 bases and J by 9 bases. This CDR3 comprises 15 residues. CDR3 region: CASSLGDRVGSEQFF. CDR3 in DNA: TGTGCCAGCAGCTTGGGAGACAGGGTAGGGAGTGAGCAGTTCTTC.

In its sample, this clonotype was seen a few times. The genes are TRBV6-2 or TRBV6-3 and TRBJ2-3, with a possible D match to TRBD1 (6 bases). The germline CDR1 and CDR2 sequences are MNHEY and SVGEGT. The V end lost 5 bases, the J end lost 0 bases, and 18 bases lay between the germline ends. The CDR3 spans 17 residues. CDR3 DNA sequence: TGTGCCAGCAGTCGTATCCCGGGACATCTTAGCACAGATACGCAGTATTTT. Its translation: CASSRIPGHLSTDTQYF.

The genes are TRBV7-3 and TRBJ2-3, with 14 bases lining up with TRBD2. J was trimmed by 5 bases and V by 5 bases; bases with no gene match: 12. Germline V gene lookup returns CDR1 SGHTA and CDR2 FQGTGA. This CDR3 has 18 residues. CDR3 nucleotide sequence: TGTGCCAGCAGCCCCCGGGCGGGACTAGCGGGAGCGAGAGATACGCAGTATTTT. It is translated as CASSPRAGLAGARDTQYF.

V gene TRBV20-1 combines with J gene TRBJ1-5; the match to TRBD1 covers 7 bases. The V and J ends lost 6 bases and 7 bases, in that order; junction bases with no gene match: 9. CDR1 is DFQATT, CDR2 SNEGSKA, per germline (reference sequence). The CDR3 is 13 residues long. This chain's CDR3 is CSANTGVQQPQHF. The CDR3 bases are TGCAGTGCGAACACAGGGGTCCAACAGCCCCAGCATTTT.

A few counts support this clonotype. This chain uses TRBV6-2 or TRBV6-3 with TRBJ2-1; 10 nucleotides agree with TRBD1. CDR3 length: 14 amino acids. Trimming took 2 bases from V and 6 from J; bases not matched to a gene: 1. Germline assignment: CDR1 MNHEY and CDR2 SVGEGT. This CDR3 reads CASSYRTGGNEQFF. CDR3 nucleotides: TGTGCCAGCAGTTACCGGACAGGGGGCAATGAGCAGTTCTTC.

This clonotype turned up a few times. The chain carries TRBV24-1 and TRBJ2-1; 8 bases are a match to TRBD2. With V trimmed by 11 bases and J by 4 bases, 18 bases remained unmatched. Germline CDR1 KGHDR, CDR2 SFDVKD. This CDR3 is built from 17 residues. The CDR3, as DNA: TGTGCCATCGGACCGCCGGGGTTAGCGGGAACGTACAATGAGCAGTTCTTC. Translating it yields CAIGPPGLAGTYNEQFF.

CDR3 region: CSARDPYNQPQHF. CDR3 coding DNA: TGCAGTGCTAGAGATCCTTACAATCAGCCCCAGCATTTT. The V gene is TRBV20-1, the J gene TRBJ1-5; no reliable D call. V lost 0 bases and J lost 3, with 6 bases in between. The CDR3 has 13 amino acids. Per germline, CDR1 DFQATT and CDR2 SNEGSKA (reference sequence).